This entry is about one TCR beta chain. What it recognizes is unknown. The germline gives CDR1 MGHRA, CDR2 YSYEKL. Unmatched junction bases numbered 11, after V lost 7 bases and J lost 3 bases. This CDR3 contains 15 residues. The data were taken from a study of tumor-infiltrating lymphocytes in localized non-small cell lung cancer. Across the whole study: The cohort mixed smokers and never-smokers, several histologies, and some post-neoadjuvant-chemotherapy samples.

The repertoire was sequenced with immunoSEQ multiplex PCR; TCRdb's copy has only in-frame clones and lacks some. The sample records roughly 8,400 clones, approximately 79% being singletons. Findings and limits, study-wide: Different pieces of the same tissue were used for each assay.

Sequences were obtained from uninvolved lung tissue not adjacent to the tumor. The chain combines TRBV4-1 with TRBJ1-1; 7 positions agree with TRBD1. This sequence originates from a human donor with non-small cell lung cancer. Here the CDR3 DNA reads TGCGCCAGCACCCTCGAGGGGGCAGGGGACACTGAAGCTTTCTTT. It specifies CASTLEGAGDTEAFF.